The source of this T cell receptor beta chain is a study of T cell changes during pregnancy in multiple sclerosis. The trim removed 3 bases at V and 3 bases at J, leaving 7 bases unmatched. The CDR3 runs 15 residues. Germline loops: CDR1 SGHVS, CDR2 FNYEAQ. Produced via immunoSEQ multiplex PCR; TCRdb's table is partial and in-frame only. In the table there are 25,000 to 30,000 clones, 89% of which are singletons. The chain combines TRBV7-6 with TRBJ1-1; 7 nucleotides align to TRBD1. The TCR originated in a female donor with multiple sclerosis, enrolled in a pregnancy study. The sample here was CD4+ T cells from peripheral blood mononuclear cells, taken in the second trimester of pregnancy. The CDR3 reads CASSFQAGGYTEAFF. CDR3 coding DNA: TGTGCCAGCAGCTTTCAGGCAGGGGGATACACTGAAGCTTTCTTT.